The 30 T cell receptor beta chains below were found in one sample sequenced in a study of post-analysis software for immune sequencing data. Study observations and caveats: Controls showed lower frequencies than patients for a handful of TRBV segments, and TRBV5-6, TRBV5-1 and TRBV20-1 were among these.

Their cognate antigens are unknown. Researchers reported that TCR beta cDNA libraries carried unique molecular identifiers. One entry per CDR3 protein, called by TCRdb with MiXCR from the PCR reads. The sample carries about 810,000 distinct CDR3 sequences, about 57% recorded once. Sequenced sample: blood. The receptors originated from a girl aged 10-17 years with multiple sclerosis.

The genes are TRBV19 and TRBJ1-6, with a possible D match to TRBD1 (5 bases). Looked up from germline, CDR1 is LNHDA and CDR2 is SQIVND (reference sequence). Trimming left V 6 bases short and J 9 bases short, with 9 bases between. The CDR3 is made up of 12 amino acids. CDR3 loop: CASRRDPSPLHF. The CDR3 DNA sequence: TGTGCCAGTAGGCGGGACCCTTCACCCCTCCACTTT.

This chain joins TRBV4-1 and TRBJ2-2; D is ambiguous. The V end was cut by 2 bases, the J end by 0 bases, with 4 bases between. CDR1 is MGHRA and CDR2 is YSYEKL in the germline V gene. The CDR3 has 14 amino acids. CDR3 amino acids: CASSQPTNTGELFF. CDR3 DNA: TGCGCCAGCAGCCAACCTACGAACACCGGGGAGCTGTTTTTT.

The chain employs TRBV7-6 and TRBJ2-7; 9 bases agree with TRBD1. Trimming at V came to 0 bases and at J to 5 bases, leaving 5 bases not matched to a gene. This CDR3 region has 15 residues. Germline V gives CDR1 SGHVS, CDR2 FNYEAQ. The CDR3 region has the DNA TGTGCCAGCAGCTTAGCGCTTACAGGGGGCCACGAGCAGTACTTC. Amino acids: CASSLALTGGHEQYF.

This clonotype appeared a few times. The chain employs TRBV6-5 and TRBJ1-2; D unresolved. V was pared by 0 bases and J by 2 bases, with 7 bases between. The CDR3 extends over 14 amino acids. Germline V CDR1 and CDR2: MNHEY, SVGAGI. DNA for the CDR3: TGTGCCAGCAGTTACTCCGGCCAAAACTATGGCTACACCTTC. It codes for CASSYSGQNYGYTF.

The chain employs TRBV7-9 and TRBJ2-7; 7 nucleotides align to TRBD1. V shed 5 bases and J 1 base; nucleotides not matched to a gene: 8. Germline loops: CDR1 SEHNR, CDR2 FQNEAQ (reference sequence). CDR3 length: 15 residues. The CDR3 bases are TGTGCCAGCAGCCCAAGGGGGCAGAAATCCTACGAGCAGTACTTC. This translates into CASSPRGQKSYEQYF.

The chain uses TRBV4-1 and TRBJ2-5; D is possibly TRBD2 (6 bases). Deletions cut 4 bases from V and 6 bases from J, with 12 bases between. The V gene's germline CDR1 is MGHRA and CDR2 YSYEKL. The CDR3 contains 13 residues. The CDR3 protein is CASSPGLRQTQYF. In DNA form, the CDR3 reads TGCGCCAGCAGCCCGGGACTTCGGCAGACCCAGTACTTC.

In its sample, this clonotype was seen a few times. This chain uses TRBV7-6 with TRBJ2-7; weak D call: TRBD2 (6 bases). Germline loops: CDR1 SGHVS, CDR2 FNYEAQ. This CDR3 has 14 residues. The V and J ends lost 4 bases and 2 bases respectively, with 12 bases between them. The CDR3 sequence is CASSSGGAAYEQYF. Here the CDR3 DNA reads TGTGCCAGCAGCTCGGGCGGGGCAGCCTACGAGCAGTACTTC. The full variable domain, in which reference TRBV7-6 and TRBJ2-7 provide the parts outside the CDR3, is GAGVSQSPRYKVTKRGQDVALRCDPISGHVSLYWYRQALGQGPEFLTYFNYEAQQDKSGLPNDRFSAERPEGSISTLTIQRTEQRDSAMYRCASSSGGAAYEQYFGPGTRLTVT.

The chain carries TRBV6-1 and TRBJ2-3, with D possibly TRBD1 on 6 matching bases. CDR3 length equals 14 residues. CDR1 and CDR2 from the germline V gene are MNHNS and SASEGT. V lost 9 bases and J 0 bases, leaving 13 bases between the germline ends. CDR3 sequence: CASTGTPSTDTQYF. CDR3 bases: TGTGCCAGTACGGGGACACCTAGCACAGATACGCAGTATTTT.

This clonotype was observed a handful of times. The chain is built from TRBV6-5 and TRBJ2-5, with 8 bases identical to TRBD1. Germline CDR1 is MNHEY and CDR2 is SVGAGI. V lost 6 bases and J lost 11; bases outside the gene matches: 14. This CDR3 spans 14 amino acids. The CDR3 DNA reads TGTGCCAGCAGGCTAGTTACAGGGGGATTAAAGCAGTACTTC. Amino acid sequence: CASRLVTGGLKQYF.

The genes are TRBV7-3 and TRBJ2-3, with D possibly TRBD1 on 6 matching bases. The germline V and J ends were trimmed by 5 bases and 4 bases, with 16 bases remaining between them. This CDR3 spans 15 amino acids. Germline CDR1 SGHTA, CDR2 FQGTGA. CDR3 DNA sequence: TGTGCCAGCAGCCCACAGGGTGGCGGCGCAGATACGCAGTATTTT. It is translated as CASSPQGGGADTQYF.

The DNA of the CDR3 is TGTGCCAGCAGTGAACTGACAGACACAGATACGCAGTATTTT. Translating it yields CASSELTDTDTQYF. V and J are TRBV2 and TRBJ2-3; D may be TRBD1 (5 bases). CDR1 is SNHLY, CDR2 FYNNEI, per germline. CDR3 length: 14 amino acids. Trimming shortened V by 2 bases and J by 2 bases, and 8 bases separated the two germline ends. Based on the CDR3 plus reference TRBV2 and TRBJ2-3, the full variable domain is EPEVTQTPSHQVTQMGQEVILRCVPISNHLYFYWYRQILGQKVEFLVSFYNNEISEKSEIFDDQFSVERPDGSNFTLKIRSTKLEDSAMYFCASSELTDTDTQYFGPGTRLTVL.

This clonotype was seen a handful of times. This CDR3 reads CASSSRLAGAVYEQYF. CDR3 coding DNA: TGTGCCAGCAGCTCCCGACTAGCGGGGGCCGTCTACGAGCAGTACTTC. V usage is TRBV3-1 and J usage is TRBJ2-7, with 12 bases that match TRBD2. The CDR3 loop spans 16 amino acids. Germline trimming cut 5 bases from V and 3 bases from J; bases unmatched to any gene: 8. Germline V gene data show CDR1 as LGHDT and CDR2 as YNNKEL (reference sequence).

The gene calls are TRBV20-1 and TRBJ1-5; 8 nucleotides agree with TRBD1. The CDR3 contains 16 residues. The V gene's germline CDR1 is DFQATT and CDR2 SNEGSKA (reference sequence). Trimming at V came to 0 bases and at J to 3 bases, leaving 7 bases not matched to a gene. The CDR3 reads CSARDPGQGPNQPQHF. DNA for the CDR3: TGCAGTGCTAGAGATCCCGGACAGGGCCCCAATCAGCCCCAGCATTTT.

The chain recombines TRBV11-2 with TRBJ2-1, with a tentative D call TRBD2 (5 bases). The length of the CDR3 is 12 residues. V was trimmed by 5 bases and J by 8 bases, leaving 10 bases between them. Germline loops: CDR1 SGHAT, CDR2 FQNNGV. CDR3 residues: CASSLLLDEQFF. CDR3 sequence (DNA): TGTGCCAGCAGCCTACTACTAGATGAGCAGTTCTTC.

This clonotype has just a few counts. This rearrangement joins TRBV6-6 to TRBJ2-3, with TRBD2 identical over 11 bases. Trimming removed 8 bases from V and 2 bases from J; junction bases left unmatched: 9. Germline V lookup: CDR1 MNHNY, CDR2 SVGAGI (reference sequence). The CDR3 loop spans 16 amino acids. CDR3 loop: CASHTLAGGPTDTQYF. CDR3 sequence (DNA): TGTGCCAGCCACACCCTAGCGGGAGGACCCACAGATACGCAGTATTTT.

This clonotype was detected a few times. The chain employs TRBV27 and TRBJ2-7, with 10 bases aligning to TRBD1. J was trimmed by 4 bases and V by 4 bases; bases with no gene match: 13. This CDR3 spans 17 amino acids. Per germline, CDR1 MNHEY and CDR2 SMNVEV (reference sequence). CDR3 DNA sequence: TGTGCCAGCAGTTCTCCTTTGACAGGGGGCGTAGGGTACGAGCAGTACTTC. Its protein is CASSSPLTGGVGYEQYF.

The chain recombines TRBV24-1 with TRBJ2-2; no firm D call. This CDR3 spans 14 amino acids. With 5 bases removed from V and 3 bases from J, the gap between germline ends came to 9 bases. Germline CDR1 reads KGHDR; CDR2 reads SFDVKD. The CDR3: CATSVGRDTGELFF. In nucleotides, the CDR3 is TGTGCCACCAGTGTCGGTAGGGACACCGGGGAGCTGTTTTTT.

This clonotype was observed a handful of times. The rearrangement uses TRBV20-1 and TRBJ2-7, with D tentatively TRBD2 (6 bases). Between the trimmed V and J ends, which lost 5 bases and 0 bases, there was a span of 11 bases. The germline V gene has CDR1 DFQATT and CDR2 SNEGSKA (reference sequence). The CDR3 is 13 residues long. The CDR3 sequence: CSAPRENSYEQYF. The CDR3 coding sequence is TGCAGTGCTCCCCGGGAGAACTCCTACGAGCAGTACTTC.

The J gene is TRBJ1-2, the V gene TRBV5-5; maybe TRBD1 (5 bases). The CDR3 loop spans 13 amino acids. V lost 4 bases and J lost 6, with 13 bases in between. Germline V lookup: CDR1 SGHKS, CDR2 YYEKEE (reference sequence). The CDR3 DNA is TGTGCCAGCAGCCAGACGTGGGGGGATGGCTACACCTTC. The encoded protein is CASSQTWGDGYTF.

This rearrangement joins TRBV5-1 to TRBJ2-3; D remains ambiguous. The germline CDR1 and CDR2 sequences are SGHRS and YFSETQ. The CDR3 is 16 amino acids. Trimming took 0 bases from V and 7 from J, leaving 18 bases between them. The CDR3 DNA sequence: TGCGCCAGCAGCTTGGGGTCGTATCCGGATTGGAATACGCAGTATTTT. It encodes CASSLGSYPDWNTQYF.

This rearrangement joins TRBV18 to TRBJ1-5, with D possibly matching TRBD1 (5 bases). The germline V gene has CDR1 KGHSH and CDR2 LQKENI. Trimming pared 2 bases from V and 5 bases from J, leaving 7 bases between. This CDR3 comprises 13 residues. The CDR3 DNA is TGTGCCAGCTCACCATCCAGGGATCAGCCCCAGCATTTT. This gives the protein CASSPSRDQPQHF.

The CDR3 reads CASSFLPNSYEQYF. For the CDR3, the DNA is TGTGCCAGCAGTTTTCTCCCAAATTCCTACGAGCAGTACTTC. The rearrangement links TRBV27 to TRBJ2-7, with D unresolved. This CDR3 contains 14 residues. CDR1 MNHEY and CDR2 SMNVEV come from the germline V gene (reference sequence). The V end lost 3 bases, the J end lost 1 base, and 10 bases lay between the germline ends.

J is TRBJ2-1 and V is TRBV5-5; no definite D call. This CDR3 is built from 12 residues. Germline V lookup: CDR1 SGHKS, CDR2 YYEKEE (reference sequence). The V end lost 3 bases, the J end lost 10 bases, and 11 bases lay between the germline ends. The chain's CDR3 is CASSWVREEQFF. The CDR3 bases are TGTGCCAGCAGCTGGGTCCGAGAGGAGCAGTTCTTC.

The V gene is TRBV29-1, the J gene TRBJ1-1; no reliable D call. CDR1 and CDR2 (germline): SQVTM, ANQGSEA. Trimming shortened V by 6 bases and J by 4 bases, and 9 bases separated the two germline ends. The CDR3 extends over 11 amino acids. In DNA, the CDR3 is TGCAGCGTCTACAGTGGCACTGAAGCTTTCTTT. It is translated as CSVYSGTEAFF.

In this sample, this clonotype turned up a few times. This chain connects TRBV12-3 or TRBV12-4 to TRBJ2-1, with 11 bases aligning to TRBD2. V dropped 7 bases and J dropped 3; count of bases not matched to a gene: 8. The CDR3 totals 16 residues. CDR3 sequence: CASNTVAGGFYNEQFF. The CDR3 DNA is TGTGCCAGCAATACCGTAGCGGGGGGGTTCTACAATGAGCAGTTCTTC.

V and J are TRBV6-5 and TRBJ2-1, with D possibly TRBD1 on 6 matching bases. Trimming left V 6 bases short and J 3 bases short, with 12 bases between. CDR1 is MNHEY, CDR2 SVGAGI, per germline. The CDR3 runs 14 residues. CDR3 in amino acids: CASRYAGDYNEQFF. CDR3 bases: TGTGCCAGCAGGTACGCAGGGGACTACAATGAGCAGTTCTTC.

The chain is built from TRBV20-1 and TRBJ2-1, with TRBD2 matching 9 bases. The CDR3 length is 16 residues. Germline V gives CDR1 DFQATT, CDR2 SNEGSKA (reference sequence). After removal of 6 bases from V and 0 bases from J, the junction contained 9 bases not matched to a gene. The CDR3 reads CSATKREASSYNEQFF. As DNA, the CDR3 is TGCAGTGCAACCAAGCGGGAGGCTAGCTCCTACAATGAGCAGTTCTTC.

The rearrangement uses TRBV27 and TRBJ1-5; D ambiguous. Germline CDR1 MNHEY, CDR2 SMNVEV (reference sequence). The CDR3 is made up of 15 amino acids. Trimming removed 6 bases at V and 6 bases at J, with 18 bases between. The DNA for the CDR3 is TGTGCCAGCAGCCCAATTTACGGGTTTGGTCAGCCCCAGCATTTT. Protein: CASSPIYGFGQPQHF.

The DNA of the CDR3 is TGTGCCAGCAGCCCGACGGTTGGTGGAAGGGGGTACTTC. Protein product: CASSPTVGGRGYF. This chain joins TRBV7-9 and TRBJ2-4; possible D gene TRBD1, 5 bases. In germline, CDR1 is SEHNR, CDR2 FQNEAQ (reference sequence). The CDR3 loop spans 13 amino acids. The V gene lost 5 bases and the J gene lost 15 bases, with 20 bases spanning the gap.

This clonotype appeared a few times. The chain employs TRBV7-2 and TRBJ2-3; 10 bases are a match to TRBD1. The CDR3 is made up of 17 amino acids. The ends lost 3 bases at V and 2 bases at J; junction bases unmatched: 8. The germline V gene encodes CDR1 SGHTA and CDR2 FQGNSA. CDR3 coding DNA: TGTGCCAGCAGCTTCACCCCCGGGACAGGGGACACAGATACGCAGTATTTT. Translated, it gives CASSFTPGTGDTDTQYF.